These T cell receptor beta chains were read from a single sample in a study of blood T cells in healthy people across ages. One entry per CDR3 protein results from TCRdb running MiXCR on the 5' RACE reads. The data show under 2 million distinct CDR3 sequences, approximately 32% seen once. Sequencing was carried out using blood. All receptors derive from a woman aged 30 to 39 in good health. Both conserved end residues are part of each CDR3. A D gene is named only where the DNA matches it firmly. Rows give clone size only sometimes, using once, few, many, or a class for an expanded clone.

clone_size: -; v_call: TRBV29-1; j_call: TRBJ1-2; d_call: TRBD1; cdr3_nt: TGCAGCGTTGATTGGACAGGGGTGAACTATGGCTACACCTTC; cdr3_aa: CSVDWTGVNYGYTF
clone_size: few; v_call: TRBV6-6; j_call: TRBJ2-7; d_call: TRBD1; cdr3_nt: TGTGCCAGCAGTTACGTACAGGGGCCCCTCTACGAGCAGTACTTC; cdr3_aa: CASSYVQGPLYEQYF
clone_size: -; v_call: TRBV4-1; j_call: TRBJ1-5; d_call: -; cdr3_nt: TGCGCCAGCAACCAAGTAATGTCAGGGGACGGTCAGCCCCAGCATTTT; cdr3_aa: CASNQVMSGDGQPQHF
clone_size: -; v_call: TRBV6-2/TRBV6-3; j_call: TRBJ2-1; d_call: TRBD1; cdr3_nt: TGTGCCAGCAGAGACCCGGGACAGGGGTTTTTAGAGCAGTTCTTC; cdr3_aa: CASRDPGQGFLEQFF
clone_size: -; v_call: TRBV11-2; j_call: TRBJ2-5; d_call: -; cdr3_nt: TGTGCCAGCAGCTTATCGTTCGGGGAAAACACCGGGGAGCAGTACTTC; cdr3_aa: CASSLSFGENTGEQYF
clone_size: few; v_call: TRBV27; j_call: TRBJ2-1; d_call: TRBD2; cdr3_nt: TGTGCCAGCAGGGAACGCGGGAGTTTCGGGGGGCAGTTCTTC; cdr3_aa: CASRERGSFGGQFF
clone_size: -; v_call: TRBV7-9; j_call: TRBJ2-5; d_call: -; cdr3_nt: TGTGCCAGCAGCTTACGCGGGGCTAAAAGTCTGAAGGAGACCCAGTACTTC; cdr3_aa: CASSLRGAKSLKETQYF
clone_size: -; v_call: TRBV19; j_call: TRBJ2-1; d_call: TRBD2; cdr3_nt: TGTGCCAGTAGTATTAGGTCCAGCGGGATGTACAATGAGCAGTTCTTC; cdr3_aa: CASSIRSSGMYNEQFF
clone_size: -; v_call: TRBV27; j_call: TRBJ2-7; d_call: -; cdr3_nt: TGTGCCAGCAGTTTATCTAGCCCTTTTCTCACCTACGAGCAGTACTTC; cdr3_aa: CASSLSSPFLTYEQYF
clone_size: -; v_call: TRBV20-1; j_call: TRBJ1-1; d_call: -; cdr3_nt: TGCAGTGCCATTAACAGTGGCTCCAACACTGAAGCTTTCTTT; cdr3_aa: CSAINSGSNTEAFF
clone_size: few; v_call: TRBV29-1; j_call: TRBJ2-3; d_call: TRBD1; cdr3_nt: TGCAGCGTTGAGGGGGGACAGGGTAAAGATACGCAGTATTTT; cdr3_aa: CSVEGGQGKDTQYF
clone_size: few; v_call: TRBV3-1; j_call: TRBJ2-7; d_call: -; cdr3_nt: TGTGCCAGCAGCCAAGATCCGGGCGTCATCTCCTACGAGCAGTACTTC; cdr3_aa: CASSQDPGVISYEQYF
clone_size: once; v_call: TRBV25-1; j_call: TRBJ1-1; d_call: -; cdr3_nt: TGTGCCAGCAGTGAAGACGCCAATATGAGAGTGGGGGCCCCGAACACTGAAGCTTTCTTT; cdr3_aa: CASSEDANMRVGAPNTEAFF
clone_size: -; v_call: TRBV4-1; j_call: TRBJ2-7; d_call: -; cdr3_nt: TGCGCCAGCAGCCAAGCCAAAGCCCACGAGCAGTACTTC; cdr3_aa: CASSQAKAHEQYF
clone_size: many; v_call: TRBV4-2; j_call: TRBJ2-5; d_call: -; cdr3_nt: TGTGCCAGCAGCCAAGAGAGCTATCACCAAGAGACCCAGTACTTC; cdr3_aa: CASSQESYHQETQYF
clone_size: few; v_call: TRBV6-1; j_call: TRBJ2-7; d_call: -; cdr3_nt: TGTGCCAGCAGTGTTGGTCGCAGCCAGTCCTACGAGCAGTACTTC; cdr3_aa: CASSVGRSQSYEQYF
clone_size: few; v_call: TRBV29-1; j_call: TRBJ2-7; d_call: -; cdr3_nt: TGCAGCGTTGAAGATAGATTAGGTGAGCAGTACTTC; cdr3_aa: CSVEDRLGEQYF
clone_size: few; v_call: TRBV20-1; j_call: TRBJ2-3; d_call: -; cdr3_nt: TGCAGTGCTAGAGCTGACTTGATAGTCTCCACAGATACGCAGTATTTT; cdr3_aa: CSARADLIVSTDTQYF
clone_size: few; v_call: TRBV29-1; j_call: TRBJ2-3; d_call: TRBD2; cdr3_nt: TGCAGCGTTGAGGGTACTAGCGGGAGGTCGACAGATACGCAGTATTTT; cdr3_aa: CSVEGTSGRSTDTQYF
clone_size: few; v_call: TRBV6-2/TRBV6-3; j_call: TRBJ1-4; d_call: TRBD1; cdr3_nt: TGTGCCAGCAGGGACAGGGATAATGAAAAACTGTTTTTT; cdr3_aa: CASRDRDNEKLFF
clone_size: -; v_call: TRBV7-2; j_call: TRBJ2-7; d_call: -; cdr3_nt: TGTGCCAGCAGCCAGGACTTTTCCGCCTACGAGCAGTACTTC; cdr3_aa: CASSQDFSAYEQYF
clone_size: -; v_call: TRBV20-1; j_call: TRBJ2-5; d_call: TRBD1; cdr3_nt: TGCAGTGCTAGCACCGGGACAGGGAGGGAGACCCAGTACTTC; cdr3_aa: CSASTGTGRETQYF
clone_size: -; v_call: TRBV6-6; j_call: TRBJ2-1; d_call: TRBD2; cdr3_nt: TGTGCCAGCAGGAACGACCTACTAGCGGGCTCCTACAATGAGCAGTTCTTC; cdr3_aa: CASRNDLLAGSYNEQFF
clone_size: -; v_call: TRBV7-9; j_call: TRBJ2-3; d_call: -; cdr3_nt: TGTGCCAGCGGGAGGAACATAGGGGACCCCAATACGCAGTATTTT; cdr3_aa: CASGRNIGDPNTQYF